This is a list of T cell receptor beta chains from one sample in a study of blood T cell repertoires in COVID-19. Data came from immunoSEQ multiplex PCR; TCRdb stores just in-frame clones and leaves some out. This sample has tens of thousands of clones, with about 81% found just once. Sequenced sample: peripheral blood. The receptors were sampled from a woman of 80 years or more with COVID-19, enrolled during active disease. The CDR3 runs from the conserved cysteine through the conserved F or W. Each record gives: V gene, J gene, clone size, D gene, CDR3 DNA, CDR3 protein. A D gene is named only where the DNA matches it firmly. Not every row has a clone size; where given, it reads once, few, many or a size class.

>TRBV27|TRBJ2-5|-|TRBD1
TGTGCCAGCAGTTTCGGGACAGGGGGTGAGACCCAGTACTTC
CASSFGTGGETQYF
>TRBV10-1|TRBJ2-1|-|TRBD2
TGCGCCAGCAGCCGAGAAGGGACTAGCGGGAGGGATTACAATGAGCAGTTCTTC
CASSREGTSGRDYNEQFF
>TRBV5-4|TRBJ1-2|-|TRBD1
TGTGCCAGCAGCTCCCGGGACAGGGATTATGGCTACACCTTC
CASSSRDRDYGYTF
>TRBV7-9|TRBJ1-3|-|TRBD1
TGTGCCAGCAGGTTACTACCCGACAGGGTTGGAAACACCATATATTTT
CASRLLPDRVGNTIYF
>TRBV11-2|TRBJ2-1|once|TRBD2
TGTGCCAGCAGCCCGTCAAGGACTAGCGGTTGGAGATTCTTC
CASSPSRTSGWRFF
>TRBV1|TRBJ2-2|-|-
TGCACCAGCAGCCTCCCCCGACTAGCGGGAGGTTACACCGGGGAGCTGTTTTTT
CTSSLPRLAGGYTGELFF
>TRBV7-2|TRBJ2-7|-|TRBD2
TGTGCCAGCAGCGTTAGCGGGAGTCCCCACGAGCAGTACTTC
CASSVSGSPHEQYF
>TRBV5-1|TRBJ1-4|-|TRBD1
TGCGCCAGCAGCTTGGACGCCCGGGACAGCGAAAAACTGTTTTTT
CASSLDARDSEKLFF
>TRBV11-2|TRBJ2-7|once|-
TGTGCCAGCAGCCCTCGACTAGTCGCATCCTACGAGCAGTACTTC
CASSPRLVASYEQYF
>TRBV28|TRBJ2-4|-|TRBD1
TGTGCCAGCGAGAGGGGACAGAGGGACATTCAGTACTTC
CASERGQRDIQYF
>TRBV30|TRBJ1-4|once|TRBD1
TGTGCCTGGAGTCGGGACAGCTTTGCAACTAATGAAAAACTGTTTTTT
CAWSRDSFATNEKLFF
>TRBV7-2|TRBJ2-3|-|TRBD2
TGTGCCAGCACGGCCGGGACTAGCGGGAATACGCAGTATTTT
CASTAGTSGNTQYF
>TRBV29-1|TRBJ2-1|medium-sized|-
TGCAGCGCTTTTAGCGGCAATGAGCAGTTCTTC
CSAFSGNEQFF
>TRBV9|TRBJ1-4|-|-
TGTGCCAGCAGCGTAGGGGCAACAACTAATGAAAAACTGTTTTTT
CASSVGATTNEKLFF
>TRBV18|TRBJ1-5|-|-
TGTGCCAGCTCACCTGAGATGATAGGCAATCAGCCCCAGCATTTT
CASSPEMIGNQPQHF
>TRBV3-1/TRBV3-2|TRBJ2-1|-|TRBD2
TGTGCCAGCAGCCAAGATTATGGCGGGAGGGTAAATGAGCAGTTCTTC
CASSQDYGGRVNEQFF
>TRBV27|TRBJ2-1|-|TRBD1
TGTGCCACCTCGGACAGGGGGCTTAGAAACCATGAGCAGTTCTTC
CATSDRGLRNHEQFF
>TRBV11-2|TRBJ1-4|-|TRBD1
TGTGCCAGCAGCTTATTCCCTACAGGGGAACTGTTTTTT
CASSLFPTGELFF
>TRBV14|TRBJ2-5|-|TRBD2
TGTGCCAGCAGCCAAGATAAGTTCGCTAGCGGGAAGGAGACCCAGTACTTC
CASSQDKFASGKETQYF
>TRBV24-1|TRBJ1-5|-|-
TGTGCCACCAGTGATGGCAGGTATGGGCCCCAGCATTTT
CATSDGRYGPQHF